This T cell receptor (beta chain) appears in the sequencing data of a study of immune evolution from preneoplasia to lung adenocarcinoma (dated by TCRdb to the early 2020s). With regard to the full study: The study profiled immune contexture across lung adenocarcinoma precursors and invasive adenocarcinoma using immune gene expression, TCR sequencing and multiplex immunofluorescence. TCR sequencing data were obtained from 51 patients. According to the study, around 100 samples were used for TCR sequencing. POLYSOLVER was used to infer Class I HLA alleles from exome data, and LOHHLA was used to detect allele-specific HLA loss. The immune data were integrated with whole exome sequencing and methylation data obtained from the same cohort of nodules. The overall cohort comprised 40 to 55 patients with pulmonary nodules who underwent surgical resection. Resected precursor lesions (AAH, AIS, MIA) and invasive adenocarcinomas were each compared against paired morphologically normal lung tissue. Sample size was based on specimen availability rather than a prior power calculation. What the research found in general, with its limitations: The findings were based on association rather than direct causation, and larger cohorts with long-term follow-up and longitudinal biopsies were deemed needed. All patients were from Japan and China, so applicability to Western populations was uncertain. Normal lung had the highest top T cell clone frequencies, and these frequencies appeared to fall progressively from AAH through AIS, MIA and invasive adenocarcinoma. Normal lung showed the highest clonality, whereas later-stage lesions appeared to have higher T cell density and diversity but lower clonality.

Patients underwent resection in Japan or China between about 2014 and 2018. Two lung cancer pathologists independently confirmed the histologic diagnosis of each case on H&E slides. The AllPrep DNA/RNA FFPE Kit was used to isolate DNA from FFPE tissue. The immunoSEQ hsTCRbeta Kit was used to sequence TCR beta CDR3 regions from DNA. Processing in the source paper ran as follows. TCR sequencing data were analysed with the ImmunoSEQ Analyzer. T cell clonality was defined as 1 minus Pielou's evenness computed on productive rearrangements. The inverse Simpson index, applied to productive templates, was used to measure T cell diversity. T cell density was expressed as TCR beta template counts normalized to usable DNA, with usable DNA estimated by amplifying and sequencing housekeeping genes. Two-sided Kruskal-Wallis tests were used to compare TCR metrics across histologic stages. Sourced from immuneACCESS, this table was stored by TCRdb with only in-frame sequences that have V and J called. A share of the clones is absent; for the studies checked, an unresolved V gene accounts for under half, and the remainder has no known explanation. The DNA gave D and trimming, while V, J and clone size come from that table. A total of 4,500 to 5,000 clones appear in this sample, over 60% of them only once. The ten largest clones add up to approximately 8% of the sample.

This clone was counted between two and nine times. Which antigen it targets is not known. The record has no base qualities; no much larger clone is one base away. The V end loses 5 bases and the J end loses 1 base, and a stretch of 14 bases separates them. CDR1 and CDR2, looked up from the germline V gene (reference sequence), are SGHAT and FQDESV. From the cysteine up to the phenylalanine, the CDR3 has a length of 15 residues. The CDR3 DNA has 45 bases and is translated from base 1. The chain links TRBV11-1 with TRBJ1-1; the D gene is unclear. Specimen: FFPE adjacent normal lung tissue. The sequence came from a person aged 60 to 85 with lung adenocarcinoma. The CDR3 region: CASSDKYPGNTEAFF. DNA sequence: TGTGCCAGCAGCGACAAGTACCCCGGGAACACTGAAGCTTTCTTT.